Below, 16 T cell receptor beta chains from the same sample are listed, as sequenced in a study of control samples from healthy donors and cancer patients. Sequencing used immunoSEQ multiplex PCR; TCRdb keeps in-frame clones, though not all of them. The sample consists of about 130,000 clones, more than 90% of them appearing once. The sample was blood. The receptors originated from a man between 18 and 35 years old in good health.

The chain links TRBV9 to TRBJ2-7; 8 nucleotides agree with TRBD1. The trim removed 4 bases at V and 8 bases at J, leaving 14 bases unmatched. Germline CDR1 reads SGDLS; CDR2 reads YYNGEE. There are 15 residues in the CDR3. The CDR3 loop is CASSPEQGTGRKQYF. Written as DNA, the CDR3 is TGTGCCAGCAGCCCCGAGCAAGGGACAGGAAGAAAGCAGTACTTC.

Only one count was recorded for this clone. This sequence joins TRBV5-1 and TRBJ1-5; no clear D. This CDR3 region has 13 residues. CDR1 is SGHRS, CDR2 YFSETQ, per germline. Trimming removed 4 bases at V and 4 bases at J, with 9 bases between. The CDR3 loop is CASSPGLNQPQHF. In nucleotides, the CDR3 is TGCGCCAGCAGCCCGGGGTTAAATCAGCCCCAGCATTTT.

The chain is built from TRBV6-5 and TRBJ1-6; D ambiguous. V was pared by 6 bases and J by 4 bases, with 10 bases between. The germline V gene has CDR1 MNHEY and CDR2 SVGAGI. The CDR3 runs 14 residues. This chain's CDR3 is CASSRVEYNSPLHF. CDR3 nucleotide sequence: TGTGCCAGCAGCCGGGTCGAGTATAATTCACCCCTCCACTTT.

This sequence joins TRBV5-1 and TRBJ2-3, with TRBD2 matching 9 bases. The germline V gene encodes CDR1 SGHRS and CDR2 YFSETQ. The CDR3 runs to 16 residues. V trimming: 4 bases; J trimming: 1 base; junction bases outside the gene matches: 7. For the CDR3, the DNA is TGCGCCAGCAGCCCTGAAGCGGGGGGCGGCACAGATACGCAGTATTTT. It specifies CASSPEAGGGTDTQYF.

The chain recombines TRBV7-9 with TRBJ2-5, with D maybe TRBD2 (6 bases). The germline V and J ends were trimmed by 5 bases and 0 bases, with 10 bases remaining between them. The CDR3 is 14 residues long. Germline CDR1 SEHNR, CDR2 FQNEAQ (reference sequence). CDR3 amino acids: CASSSRGYQETQYF. The DNA of the CDR3 is TGTGCCAGCAGCAGCCGGGGGTACCAAGAGACCCAGTACTTC.

The gene calls are TRBV7-2 and TRBJ1-4, with D unresolved. Between the trimmed V and J ends, which lost 8 bases and 6 bases, there was a span of 13 bases. There are 13 residues in the CDR3. Germline V lookup: CDR1 SGHTA, CDR2 FQGNSA. The CDR3 spells CASSLWAHEKLFF. The CDR3 DNA sequence: TGTGCCAGCTCATTATGGGCCCATGAAAAACTGTTTTTT.

CDR3 residues: CASSLSSRVARARQPQHF. CDR3 coding DNA: TGTGCCAGCAGTTTATCGTCCAGGGTGGCCCGGGCTAGGCAGCCCCAGCATTTT. The chain links TRBV27 to TRBJ1-5; D is perhaps TRBD1 (5 bases). Trimming removed 0 bases at V and 7 bases at J, with 22 bases between. CDR3 length: 18 residues. Germline V gene sequence: CDR1 MNHEY, CDR2 SMNVEV (reference sequence).

The chain joins TRBV7-2 to TRBJ2-1, with 14 bases aligning to TRBD2. This CDR3 contains 14 residues. The V gene end was trimmed by 2 bases and the J gene end by 14 bases; junction bases not matched to a gene: 5. CDR1 is SGHTA and CDR2 is FQGNSA in the germline V gene. This CDR3 reads CASSLNEGLAGEFF. Written as DNA, the CDR3 is TGTGCCAGCAGCTTAAATGAGGGACTAGCGGGGGAGTTCTTC.

CDR3 amino acids: CASSFQGTAEAFF. The CDR3 DNA reads TGCGCCAGCAGCTTCCAAGGGACAGCTGAAGCTTTCTTT. The genes are TRBV5-1 and TRBJ1-1; 7 nucleotides agree with TRBD1. Germline V gene lookup returns CDR1 SGHRS and CDR2 YFSETQ. Unmatched junction bases numbered 4, after V lost 2 bases and J lost 6 bases. CDR3 size: 13 residues. The full variable domain, rest sourced from reference TRBV5-1 and TRBJ1-1, is KAGVTQTPRYLIKTRGQQVTLSCSPISGHRSVSWYQQTPGQGLQFLFEYFSETQRNKGNFPGRFSGRQFSNSRSEMNVSTLELGDSALYLCASSFQGTAEAFFGQGTRLTVV.

V is TRBV28 and J is TRBJ1-3; D remains ambiguous. Germline CDR1 and CDR2: MDHEN and SYDVKM. Deletions cut 4 bases from V and 0 bases from J, with 16 bases between. CDR3 length equals 17 residues. CDR3 protein: CASSSPPGPASGNTIYF. The CDR3 coding sequence is TGTGCCAGCAGTTCGCCCCCCGGACCGGCCTCTGGAAACACCATATATTTT.

The chain employs TRBV2 and TRBJ1-1; D is uncertain. CDR3 length: 15 amino acids. CDR1 SNHLY and CDR2 FYNNEI come from the germline V gene. The V end lost 2 bases, the J end lost 0 bases, and 10 bases lay between the germline ends. The DNA of the CDR3 is TGTGCCAGCAGTGAACGGAGCGTCTTGAACACTGAAGCTTTCTTT. Encoded protein: CASSERSVLNTEAFF.

This chain joins TRBV24-1 and TRBJ2-7; tentative D call: TRBD2 (5 bases). CDR3 size: 13 residues. The germline CDR1 and CDR2 sequences are KGHDR and SFDVKD. Trimming cost V 1 base and J 2 bases, with 5 bases left between them. The CDR3 coding sequence is TGTGCCACCAGTGATTTACTAGCCTACGAGCAGTACTTC. Amino acid sequence: CATSDLLAYEQYF.

The chain employs TRBV5-1 and TRBJ2-7; D is possibly TRBD1 or TRBD2 (5 bases each). Germline-derived CDR1 and CDR2 are SGHRS and YFSETQ. The CDR3 sequence is 14 residues long. Trimming stripped 5 bases from V and 0 bases from J, with 12 bases between. The CDR3 spells CASRPGPLSYEQYF. For the CDR3, the DNA is TGCGCCAGCAGACCGGGGCCACTCTCCTACGAGCAGTACTTC.

The chain joins TRBV4-2 to TRBJ1-6, with a possible D match to TRBD1 (5 bases). Trimming took 0 bases from V and 9 from J, leaving 15 bases between them. Germline assignment: CDR1 LGHNA and CDR2 YNFKEQ. The CDR3 is 16 residues long. The chain's CDR3 is CASSQDGGTASSPLHF. The CDR3 DNA follows: TGTGCCAGCAGCCAAGATGGGGGAACAGCCTCTTCACCCCTCCACTTT.

The genes are TRBV3-1 (or the pseudogene TRBV3-2) and TRBJ2-7, with 16 bases that match TRBD2. Germline trimming cut 2 bases from V and 1 base from J; bases unmatched to any gene: 8. The germline gives CDR1 LGHDT, CDR2 YNNKEL (reference sequence). The length of the CDR3 is 19 residues. CDR3 sequence reads: CASSQSGTSGGAISYEQYF. The CDR3 nucleotides read TGTGCCAGCAGCCAATCCGGGACTAGCGGGGGGGCCATTTCCTACGAGCAGTACTTC.

This clone was counted once. This chain connects TRBV4-2 to TRBJ1-2, with a weak D call TRBD1 (6 bases). The CDR3 loop spans 14 amino acids. The germline CDR1 and CDR2 sequences are LGHNA and YNFKEQ. V shed 4 bases and J shed 4 bases, with 13 bases lying between them. The CDR3 coding sequence is TGTGCCAGCAGCCCCGGGGGGGGCCTCTATGGCTACACCTTC. Amino acid sequence: CASSPGGGLYGYTF.